These 5 T cell receptor beta chains were all obtained from the same sample, sequenced in a study of blood T cell repertoires in COVID-19. Method: immunoSEQ multiplex PCR; TCRdb's copy keeps in-frame clones and lacks some. This table has over 200,000 clones, 87% appearing once. Sequenced sample: PBMCs or T cells enriched from blood (not recorded which). These receptor sequences come from a man aged 25-45 years who had recovered from COVID-19.

V usage is TRBV4-2 and J usage is TRBJ2-1; 7 bases fit TRBD1. The CDR3 consists of 14 residues. Germline assignment: CDR1 LGHNA and CDR2 YNFKEQ. V lost 0 bases and J lost 5; bases outside the gene matches: 1. The chain's CDR3 is CASSQDTGDNEQFF. CDR3 nucleotides: TGTGCCAGCAGCCAAGATACAGGGGACAATGAGCAGTTCTTC.

This rearrangement joins TRBV5-4 to TRBJ2-1; 8 bases map to TRBD2. Germline loops: CDR1 SGHNT, CDR2 YYREEE (reference sequence). The CDR3 runs to 18 residues. V was clipped by 4 bases and J by 4 bases; unmatched bases: 16. CDR3 nucleotide sequence: TGTGCCAGCAGCGGAACACCCGGGACTAGAATCCGGTACAATGAGCAGTTCTTC. Amino acid sequence: CASSGTPGTRIRYNEQFF.

J is TRBJ2-7 and V is TRBV5-4; 8 positions match TRBD1. J gave up 2 bases and V 4 bases, and 11 bases lay outside the gene matches. The CDR3 consists of 16 residues. CDR1 is SGHNT, CDR2 YYREEE, per germline (reference sequence). CDR3 protein: CASSHRTRTGTYEQYF. The CDR3 nucleotides read TGTGCCAGCAGCCACCGAACCAGGACAGGGACCTACGAGCAGTACTTC.

The J gene is TRBJ1-2, the V gene TRBV28, with 7 bases fitting TRBD1. The CDR3 is 13 residues long. Germline CDR1 and CDR2: MDHEN and SYDVKM. The trim removed 4 bases at V and 8 bases at J, leaving 7 bases unmatched. The CDR3 region has the DNA TGTGCCAGCAGTTCCCAGGGGGGTGTGGGCTACACCTTC. Protein sequence: CASSSQGGVGYTF.

The CDR3, as DNA: TGTGCCAGCAGTGAAGGTCCTATTCAGCCCCAGCATTTT. This gives the protein CASSEGPIQPQHF. V is TRBV6-1 and J is TRBJ1-5; D is unresolved. V was cut by 1 base and J by 6 bases, with 7 bases left in between. Germline values: CDR1 MNHNS, CDR2 SASEGT. There are 13 residues in the CDR3.